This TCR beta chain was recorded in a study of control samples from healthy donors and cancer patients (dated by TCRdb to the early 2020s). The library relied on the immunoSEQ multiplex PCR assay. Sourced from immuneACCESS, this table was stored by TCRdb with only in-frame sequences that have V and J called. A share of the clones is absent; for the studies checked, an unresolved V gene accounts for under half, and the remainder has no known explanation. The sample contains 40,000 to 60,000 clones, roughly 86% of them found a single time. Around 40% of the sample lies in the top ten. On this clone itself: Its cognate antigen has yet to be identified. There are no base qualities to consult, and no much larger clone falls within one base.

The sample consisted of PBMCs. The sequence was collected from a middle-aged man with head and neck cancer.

In nucleotide form, the sequence is TGTGCCAGCACACAGCAGGGATCTGGAAACACCATATATTTT. This yields the protein CASTQQGSGNTIYF. The V gene is TRBV3-1 (or the pseudogene TRBV3-2) and the J gene is TRBJ1-3; TRBD1 is a possible D gene, resting on 5 matching bases. CDR1 and CDR2 were assigned from the germline V gene (reference sequence) as LGHDT and YNNKEL. The V and J ends are trimmed by 7 bases and 1 base, leaving 11 bases between them. Counted from cysteine to phenylalanine, this CDR3 has 14 amino acids. Only the CDR3 DNA is retained, 42 bases long and in frame from the first base.